The rows below give T cell receptor beta chains drawn from one sample of a study of cytomegalovirus exposure and HLA in healthy donors. TCRdb's copy holds only in-frame clones and misses some; the assay was immunoSEQ multiplex PCR. The repertoire holds 150,000 to 250,000 clones, with 85% as singletons. The sample was PBMCs. Source of these receptors: a woman between 50 and 59 years old in good health and CMV-seronegative. CDR3s include the opening cysteine and the closing phenylalanine or tryptophan. A D gene is named only where the DNA matches it firmly. Size values are once, few and many counts, or a class for expanded clones, and some rows have none.

TRBJ2-5,TRBD2,-,13,TRBV29-1,CSVASGSQETQYF,TGCAGCGTTGCTAGCGGCTCGCAAGAGACCCAGTACTTC
TRBJ2-1,-,-,14,TRBV7-8,CASSTQDSYNEQFF,TGTGCCAGCAGCACCCAAGACAGTTACAATGAGCAGTTCTTC
TRBJ2-7,-,-,13,TRBV7-9,CAAGPFDSYEQYF,TGTGCCGCAGGGCCTTTCGACTCCTACGAGCAGTACTTC
TRBJ2-1,-,-,12,TRBV7-9,CSSSAPEGEQFF,TGTTCCAGCAGCGCCCCGGAGGGTGAGCAGTTCTTC
TRBJ2-7,TRBD1,-,15,TRBV28,CASSAGTGGPYEQYF,TGTGCCAGCAGCGCCGGGACAGGGGGTCCCTACGAGCAGTACTTC
TRBJ2-5,-,few,13,TRBV25-1,CASGSNIRETQYF,TGTGCCAGCGGATCCAATATCAGGGAGACCCAGTACTTC
TRBJ1-2,-,-,15,TRBV28,CASSLGGVRDYGYTF,TGTGCCAGCAGTTTAGGGGGCGTGAGGGACTATGGCTACACCTTC
TRBJ2-5,TRBD2,once,18,TRBV28,CASSFGLGTSGRRETQYF,TGTGCCAGCAGTTTTGGTTTGGGGACTAGCGGGAGGAGAGAGACCCAGTACTTC
TRBJ2-2,-,-,17,TRBV7-3,CASSPALDSAHTGELFF,TGTGCCAGCAGCCCGGCTCTAGATTCAGCTCACACCGGGGAGCTGTTTTTT
TRBJ2-7,TRBD2,-,13,TRBV28,CASRPGLANEQYF,TGTGCCAGCCGCCCGGGACTAGCCAACGAGCAGTACTTC
TRBJ2-2,TRBD1,once,15,TRBV5-1,CASTPGQGATGELFF,TGCGCCAGCACGCCGGGACAGGGGGCCACCGGGGAGCTGTTTTTT
TRBJ1-6,-,once,16,TRBV11-2,CASSSELSSYNSPLHF,TGTGCCAGCAGCTCCGAGTTGAGCTCCTATAATTCACCCCTCCACTTT
TRBJ2-1,TRBD2,-,16,TRBV18,CASSPPKTSGNDEQFF,TGTGCCAGCTCACCACCTAAGACTAGCGGGAACGATGAGCAGTTCTTC
TRBJ2-7,TRBD2,-,14,TRBV5-1,CASSHDSGPREQYF,TGCGCCAGCAGTCATGATAGCGGGCCTCGGGAGCAGTACTTC
TRBJ1-6,TRBD1,once,15,TRBV27,CASREAGGKNSPLHF,TGTGCCAGCAGGGAGGCAGGGGGGAAAAATTCACCCCTCCACTTT
TRBJ2-7,TRBD2,-,14,TRBV27,CASSSKLAGYEQYF,TGTGCCAGCAGTTCGAAGTTAGCGGGCTACGAGCAGTACTTC
TRBJ2-5,-,-,13,TRBV29-1,CSVESGRGETQYF,TGCAGCGTTGAGTCGGGAAGGGGGGAGACCCAGTACTTC
TRBJ2-2,TRBD1,-,14,TRBV7-3,CASSILTGAGELFF,TGTGCCAGCAGCATTCTCACAGGGGCCGGGGAGCTGTTTTTT
TRBJ2-5,TRBD1,-,14,TRBV28,CASSSPRGLETQYF,TGTGCCAGCAGTTCACCCAGGGGGCTGGAGACCCAGTACTTC
TRBJ2-5,-,-,15,TRBV6-5,CASRAGWGKKETQYF,TGTGCCAGCAGGGCAGGGTGGGGAAAAAAAGAGACCCAGTACTTC
TRBJ2-3,TRBD2,-,15,TRBV5-1,CASSLVTSGPDTQYF,TGCGCCAGCAGCTTGGTGACTAGCGGCCCAGATACGCAGTATTTT
TRBJ2-5,-,few,13,TRBV29-1,CSVALQGGETQYF,TGCAGCGTTGCCCTGCAGGGTGGGGAGACCCAGTACTTC
TRBJ2-2,TRBD1,few,17,TRBV30,CAWSVLGLTGVGGELFF,TGTGCCTGGAGTGTACTGGGTTTGACAGGGGTCGGCGGGGAGCTGTTTTTT
TRBJ2-2,TRBD1,-,16,TRBV7-8,CASTYTGTVSTGELFF,TGTGCCAGCACTTACACCGGGACAGTGAGCACCGGGGAGCTGTTTTTT
TRBJ2-1,-,-,16,TRBV5-4,CASSLGWAGSYNEQFF,TGTGCCAGCAGCTTGGGGTGGGCAGGGTCCTACAATGAGCAGTTCTTC
TRBJ1-1,TRBD1,-,14,TRBV28,CASDDRGMNTEAFF,TGTGCCAGCGATGACAGGGGAATGAACACTGAAGCTTTCTTT
TRBJ2-7,-,-,16,TRBV19,CASSILQKPDPDEQYF,TGTGCCAGTAGTATCCTACAGAAACCCGATCCGGACGAGCAGTACTTC
TRBJ1-1,-,-,13,TRBV27,CASSHRQTESAFF,TGTGCCAGCAGTCACAGACAGACCGAATCGGCTTTCTTT
TRBJ2-7,TRBD2,-,19,TRBV5-1,CASTLLPGGLAGRVYEQYF,TGCGCCAGCACCCTCTTACCAGGAGGACTAGCGGGAAGGGTCTACGAGCAGTACTTC
TRBJ1-4,-,-,17,TRBV7-9,CASSLALGRSTNEKLFF,TGTGCCAGCAGCTTAGCGTTGGGCAGATCCACTAATGAAAAACTGTTTTTT
TRBJ1-4,TRBD1,-,15,TRBV13,CASSLRQGRDEKLFF,TGTGCCAGCAGCTTAAGACAGGGTCGAGACGAAAAACTGTTTTTT
TRBJ2-1,TRBD2,-,16,TRBV7-2,CASSSLAGESYNEQFF,TGTGCCAGCAGCTCATTAGCGGGAGAATCCTACAATGAGCAGTTCTTC
TRBJ1-5,TRBD1,-,16,TRBV28,CASSIGWGQANQPQHF,TGTGCCAGCAGTATTGGGTGGGGACAGGCCAATCAGCCCCAGCATTTT
TRBJ1-1,-,-,15,TRBV19,CASSSWTAGNTEAFF,TGTGCCAGTAGTTCTTGGACAGCCGGAAACACTGAAGCTTTCTTT